Listed here is a single T cell receptor beta chain. Some clones are missing from TCRdb's copy, which holds only in-frame ones; the method was immunoSEQ multiplex PCR. The sample yields tens of thousands of clones, around four fifths seen once. With 4 bases removed from V and 0 bases from J, the gap between germline ends came to 9 bases. Germline values: CDR1 MNHEY, CDR2 SMNVEV (reference sequence). This CDR3 comprises 15 residues. The record originates from a study of blood T cell repertoires in COVID-19. Sequencing used peripheral blood. The sequence was collected from a man aged 50 to 60 with active COVID-19. The chain joins TRBV27 to TRBJ1-4, with D uncertain. CDR3 region: CASSSTFATNEKLFF. The DNA of the CDR3 is TGTGCCAGCAGTTCTACCTTTGCAACTAATGAAAAACTGTTTTTT. Variable domain in full (rest from reference TRBV27 and TRBJ1-4): EAQVTQNPRYLITVTGKKLTVTCSQNMNHEYMSWYRQDPGLGLRQIYYSMNVEVTDKGDVPEGYKVSRKEKRNFPLILESPSPNQTSLYFCASSSTFATNEKLFFGSGTQLSVL.